This is a list of T cell receptor beta chains from one sample in a study of blood T cell repertoires in COVID-19. Clones were sequenced by immunoSEQ multiplex PCR, and TCRdb holds only the in-frame ones, with some missing. The table records 150,000 to 200,000 clones, approximately 85% of them present only once. Sequencing used PBMCs or T cells enriched from blood (not recorded which). The receptor set was obtained from a woman aged 25 to 39 who had recovered from COVID-19. The CDR3 runs from the conserved cysteine through the conserved F or W. D genes are given only for firm matches. The listing skips clone size in some rows; elsewhere it reads once, few, many or a size class.

clone size	V gene	J gene	D gene	CDR3 length	CDR3 DNA	CDR3 protein
once	TRBV13	TRBJ2-7	-	14	TGTGCCAGCAGCTCCCGGGACTTGTCCTACGAGCAGTACTTC	CASSSRDLSYEQYF
-	TRBV2	TRBJ2-5	TRBD2	13	TGTGCCAGCAAGACTAGCGGCCAAGAGACCCAGTACTTC	CASKTSGQETQYF
-	TRBV3-1/TRBV3-2	TRBJ1-3	TRBD1	14	TGTGCCAGCAGTCCCGGGACAGCGGGAAACACCATATATTTT	CASSPGTAGNTIYF
-	TRBV12-3/TRBV12-4	TRBJ1-4	-	11	TGTGCCAGCAGCGGGACAGAAAAACTGTTTTTT	CASSGTEKLFF
-	TRBV3-1/TRBV3-2	TRBJ2-7	-	13	TGTGCCAGCAGCCAAGCGATGGAGTACGAGCAGTACTTC	CASSQAMEYEQYF
once	TRBV7-9	TRBJ1-1	TRBD1	15	TGTGCCAGCAGCTCGACCGGGACAGGGGATCCTGAAGCTTTCTTT	CASSSTGTGDPEAFF
-	TRBV7-9	TRBJ2-5	TRBD2	14	TGTGCCAGCAGCTTAGCTCAAGCGGGAGGGACCCAGTACTTC	CASSLAQAGGTQYF
-	TRBV27	TRBJ2-7	TRBD2	18	TGTGCCAGCTGCCCAAGCACGGGGCTAGCGGGGATCCTCTACGAGCAGTACTTC	CASCPSTGLAGILYEQYF
-	TRBV9	TRBJ2-5	-	14	TGTGCCAGCAGCGTAGATGGCGGTCAAGAGACCCAGTACTTC	CASSVDGGQETQYF
-	TRBV4-1	TRBJ2-2	TRBD1	14	TGCGCCAGCAGCCACCGGACAGGGGCGGGGGAGCTGTTTTTT	CASSHRTGAGELFF
few	TRBV19	TRBJ2-6	-	16	TGTGCCAGTAGTATAGGGGCAGCCTCTGGGGCCAACGTCCTGACTTTC	CASSIGAASGANVLTF
once	TRBV18	TRBJ1-1	-	14	TGTGCCAGCTCACCTTTCAGTATGAACACTGAAGCTTTCTTT	CASSPFSMNTEAFF
-	TRBV9	TRBJ2-5	TRBD2	13	TGTGCCAGCAGCGTTAGCGGGGGGGAGACCCAGTACTTC	CASSVSGGETQYF
-	TRBV7-9	TRBJ2-3	-	14	TGTGCCAGCAGCCCACCCGGGATCGGAAGCGCGCAGTATTTT	CASSPPGIGSAQYF
-	TRBV5-1	TRBJ2-3	TRBD2	16	TGCGCCAGCAGCTTGCTGGGCGGGAGACTCACAGATACGCAGTATTTT	CASSLLGGRLTDTQYF
-	TRBV28	TRBJ2-1	-	14	TGTGCCAGCAGTCGTCGACTAGCCTACAATGAGCAGTTCTTC	CASSRRLAYNEQFF
-	TRBV7-8	TRBJ1-5	-	15	TGTGCCAGCAGCCGAGACAGTCTTAGCAATCAGCCCCAGCATTTT	CASSRDSLSNQPQHF
-	TRBV28	TRBJ1-2	-	13	TGTGCCAGCAGTTCCCCCGAGGACTATGGCTACACCTTC	CASSSPEDYGYTF
-	TRBV12-3/TRBV12-4	TRBJ1-1	-	12	TGTGCCAGCAGTCCTCGGAACACTGAAGCTTTCTTT	CASSPRNTEAFF
-	TRBV14	TRBJ1-2	-	11	TGTGCCAGCAGCCTCGGGGTTGGCTACACCTTC	CASSLGVGYTF
-	TRBV6-5	TRBJ1-2	-	13	TGTGCCAGCAGTTATTCCGACAGCTATGGCTACACCTTC	CASSYSDSYGYTF
-	TRBV30	TRBJ2-6	TRBD1	15	TGTGCCTATGGACAGGGACTCTCTGGGGCCAACGTCCTGACTTTC	CAYGQGLSGANVLTF
-	TRBV11-2	TRBJ2-7	TRBD1	16	TGTGCCAGCAGCTTAGGTCGCGGGACAGGGTTTTACGAGCAGTACTTC	CASSLGRGTGFYEQYF
once	TRBV29-1	TRBJ1-2	-	12	TGCAGCGTTGAAGATGGAGGGAGAGGCTACACCTTC	CSVEDGGRGYTF
few	TRBV7-3	TRBJ1-5	-	14	TGTGCCAGCAGCATTACAGGGATTGGTCAGCCCCAGCATTTT	CASSITGIGQPQHF
-	TRBV19	TRBJ2-2	TRBD2	14	TGTGCCACCTTAGGACTAGCGGGGACCGGGGAGCTGTTTTTT	CATLGLAGTGELFF
-	TRBV11-3	TRBJ1-2	TRBD1	11	TGTGCCAGCAGCTCACAGGGGGAGTACACCTTC	CASSSQGEYTF
-	TRBV2	TRBJ2-5	TRBD2	15	TGTGCCAGCAGTGAAGAAGCTAGCGGGAGTGAGACCCAGTACTTC	CASSEEASGSETQYF
-	TRBV7-6	TRBJ2-1	TRBD2	15	TGTGCCAGCAGCGCGATGACTAGCGGGAACAATGAGCAGTTCTTC	CASSAMTSGNNEQFF
-	TRBV11-1	TRBJ1-1	-	12	TGTGCCAGCAGCGTTGAGGGAGCTGAAGCTTTCTTT	CASSVEGAEAFF
-	TRBV7-2	TRBJ1-2	TRBD1	14	TGTGCCAGCAGTTTTAAGGAGGGGGCGGGAGGCTACACCTTC	CASSFKEGAGGYTF
-	TRBV15	TRBJ1-2	-	16	TGTGCCACCAGCAGCCCGGACTTTTTCAGGAACTATGGCTACACCTTC	CATSSPDFFRNYGYTF
-	TRBV19	TRBJ2-1	TRBD2	15	TGTGCCAGTAGTATGGGACTAGTTAGGGGCGGAGAGCAGTTCTTC	CASSMGLVRGGEQFF
-	TRBV24-1	TRBJ1-5	TRBD1	16	TGTGCCACCTCTGATGCGGGACAGGGGAGCAATCAGCCCCAGCATTTT	CATSDAGQGSNQPQHF
once	TRBV28	TRBJ2-2	TRBD1	16	TGTGCCAGCAGTTATCAGGGGGCGTCTCCTACCGGGGAGCTGTTTTTT	CASSYQGASPTGELFF
few	TRBV10-3	TRBJ2-7	-	12	TGTGCCATCAGTGACAGCTCCTACGAGCAGTACTTC	CAISDSSYEQYF
-	TRBV5-4	TRBJ1-5	-	16	TGTGCCAGCAGCTTGCTGGGGGGAGGCCCCAATCAGCCCCAGCATTTT	CASSLLGGGPNQPQHF
once	TRBV7-9	TRBJ2-6	-	17	TGTGCCAGCAGCTTAGCGATGGGACTCTCTGGGGCCAACGTCCTGACTTTC	CASSLAMGLSGANVLTF
-	TRBV4-2	TRBJ2-3	-	13	TGTGCCAGCAGCCAAACTAGCACAGATACGCAGTATTTT	CASSQTSTDTQYF
-	TRBV7-3	TRBJ2-3	-	13	TGTGCCAGCAGCTTCAGCGGGACAGATACGCAGTATTTT	CASSFSGTDTQYF
-	TRBV25-1	TRBJ1-4	-	14	TGTGCCAGCAGTCAACCGGCGAGGAGTGAAAAACTGTTTTTT	CASSQPARSEKLFF
-	TRBV10-3	TRBJ2-5	TRBD1	15	TGTGCCATCAGTGGCAGACAGGGGCCAATAGAGACCCAGTACTTC	CAISGRQGPIETQYF
-	TRBV20-1	TRBJ1-2	-	12	TGCAGTGCTAGTACAGGGTTCCATGGCTACACCTTC	CSASTGFHGYTF
-	TRBV4-1	TRBJ1-5	-	15	TGCGCCAGCAGCCCCCAAGGGGGGGCCGATCAGCCCCAGCATTTT	CASSPQGGADQPQHF
-	TRBV5-1	TRBJ1-2	TRBD1	15	TGCGCCAGCAGCCCAGGACAGGGGGCATTGGATGGCTACACCTTC	CASSPGQGALDGYTF